A single sample gave rise to the 22 T cell receptor beta chains below, sequenced in a study of neurological immune-mediated disorders. One entry per CDR3 protein results from TCRdb running MiXCR on the 5' RACE reads. The table has 75,000 to 95,000 distinct CDR3 sequences, roughly a sixth seen once; the top ten hold roughly 15%. The specimen sequenced was PBMCs. Every receptor here comes from a woman between 40 and 55 years old in good health.

This clonotype was seen many times. The chain carries TRBV7-9 and TRBJ1-1; unclear D gene. V lost 5 bases and J lost 0, with 10 bases in between. The CDR3 is made up of 14 amino acids. Germline V gene data show CDR1 as SEHNR and CDR2 as FQNEAQ (reference sequence). The CDR3 DNA follows: TGTGCCAGCAGCGTAATGGGAGTGAACACTGAAGCTTTCTTT. Amino acids: CASSVMGVNTEAFF.

This clonotype was recorded many times. V and J are TRBV7-9 and TRBJ2-7, with D possibly being TRBD1 or TRBD2 (6 bases each). Germline loops: CDR1 SEHNR, CDR2 FQNEAQ (reference sequence). The CDR3 consists of 13 residues. The V end was cut by 8 bases, the J end by 3 bases, with 14 bases between. The CDR3 here is CASAGRGDYEQYF. The CDR3 region has the DNA TGTGCCAGCGCGGGAAGGGGGGACTACGAGCAGTACTTC.

This clonotype has ten or more counts. This chain joins TRBV9 and TRBJ1-2; TRBD1 is a possible D gene (6 bases). V was pared by 3 bases and J by 6 bases, with 15 bases between. This CDR3 contains 14 residues. CDR1 and CDR2 from the germline V gene are SGDLS and YYNGEE. CDR3 bases: TGTGCCAGCAGCGCAAACCCCGAGGGGGATGGCTACACCTTC. Protein: CASSANPEGDGYTF.

This clonotype was seen ten or more times. The CDR3 DNA reads as TGTGCCAGCAGCCAGGGGTATGGAGCTTTCTTT. Protein sequence: CASSQGYGAFF. The V gene is TRBV9, the J gene TRBJ1-1; TRBD1 might be the D (6 bases). This CDR3 spans 11 amino acids. Trimming removed 4 bases at V and 10 bases at J, with 11 bases between. Germline V gives CDR1 SGDLS, CDR2 YYNGEE.

This clonotype has at least ten counts. The CDR3 DNA is TGTGCCAGCAGCTTAGGTACGAGCTCCTACAATGAGCAGTTCTTC. Translated, it gives CASSLGTSSYNEQFF. The chain recombines TRBV11-1 with TRBJ2-1; D unresolved. Trimming stripped 1 base from V and 0 bases from J, with 7 bases between. This CDR3 spans 15 amino acids. CDR1 and CDR2 (germline): SGHAT, FQDESV (reference sequence).

This clonotype was seen at least ten times. The chain couples TRBV7-2 to TRBJ1-6; D is undetermined. Between the trimmed V and J ends, which lost 2 bases and 7 bases, there was a span of 9 bases. The CDR3 loop spans 14 amino acids. Germline CDR1 is SGHTA and CDR2 is FQGNSA. CDR3 DNA: TGTGCCAGCAGCTTACTACAGCTAAATTCACCCCTCCACTTT. This translates into CASSLLQLNSPLHF.

This clonotype was detected a few times. The chain links TRBV18 to TRBJ2-1; D is undetermined. The CDR3 covers 13 residues. V shed 0 bases and J shed 5 bases, with 5 bases lying between them. The germline V gene has CDR1 KGHSH and CDR2 LQKENI. The CDR3 protein is CASSPPFDNEQFF. For the CDR3, the DNA is TGTGCCAGCTCACCACCTTTTGACAATGAGCAGTTCTTC.

This clonotype has at least ten counts. V usage is TRBV5-1 and J usage is TRBJ2-1; no reliable D call. Germline V CDR1 and CDR2: SGHRS, YFSETQ. The CDR3 is 14 amino acids. The V end lost 3 bases, the J end lost 5 bases, and 12 bases lay between the germline ends. The DNA for the CDR3 is TGCGCCAGCAGCTACGAAGACCTCGACAATGAGCAGTTCTTC. Translating gives CASSYEDLDNEQFF. Based on the CDR3 plus reference TRBV5-1 and TRBJ2-1, the full variable domain is KAGVTQTPRYLIKTRGQQVTLSCSPISGHRSVSWYQQTPGQGLQFLFEYFSETQRNKGNFPGRFSGRQFSNSRSEMNVSTLELGDSALYLCASSYEDLDNEQFFGPGTRLTVL.

This clonotype was seen repeatedly, ten times or more. This rearrangement joins TRBV12-3 or TRBV12-4 to TRBJ1-1; a weak D match, TRBD1 (6 bases). This CDR3 is 13 amino acids long. V lost 5 bases to trimming and J lost 0 bases, with 7 bases between them. Here the CDR3 DNA reads TGTGCCAGCAGTGGACAGATGAACACTGAAGCTTTCTTT. It yields the protein CASSGQMNTEAFF.

The sample holds many counts of this clonotype. The genes are TRBV20-1 and TRBJ2-5; D is possibly TRBD1 (6 bases). Trimming shortened V by 5 bases and J by 3 bases, and 19 bases separated the two germline ends. There are 15 residues in the CDR3. In germline, CDR1 is DFQATT, CDR2 SNEGSKA (reference sequence). CDR3 DNA sequence: TGCAGTGCTCCCGTTTTGGGCTCAGGGGAAGAGACCCAGTACTTC. It specifies CSAPVLGSGEETQYF.

This clonotype was recorded many times. The genes are TRBV11-2 and TRBJ1-1; TRBD1 aligns across 7 bases. CDR1 and CDR2 from the germline V gene are SGHAT and FQNNGV. V was pared by 9 bases and J by 4 bases, with 20 bases of the junction left unmatched. The CDR3 covers 17 residues. In nucleotides, the CDR3 is TGTGCCAGTAAAATCACGGGGTCGCCAGGGGGTCGCACTGAAGCTTTCTTT. It is translated as CASKITGSPGGRTEAFF.

This clonotype was seen many times. The rearrangement uses TRBV7-2 and TRBJ2-5, with D possibly matching TRBD1 (5 bases). CDR3 length: 14 amino acids. CDR1 is SGHTA and CDR2 is FQGNSA in the germline V gene. Deletions cut 2 bases from V and 0 bases from J, with 7 bases between. In DNA, the CDR3 is TGTGCCAGCAGCTTACAGGGATACCAAGAGACCCAGTACTTC. Translating it yields CASSLQGYQETQYF.

In this sample, this clonotype turned up many times. The chain has TRBV18 and TRBJ2-2; D may be TRBD1 or TRBD2 (5 bases each). CDR3 length equals 15 residues. The germline gives CDR1 KGHSH, CDR2 LQKENI. The ends were cut back, 4 bases at V and 4 bases at J, with 13 bases in the middle. The CDR3 protein is CASSLTGRSTGELFF. The CDR3 DNA reads TGTGCCAGCTCACTAACGGGACGGAGCACCGGGGAGCTGTTTTTT.

Many counts were recorded for this clonotype. The chain couples TRBV4-2 to TRBJ2-3, with TRBD2 identical over 10 bases. Germline loops: CDR1 LGHNA, CDR2 YNFKEQ. The V segment lost 0 bases and the J segment 2 bases; nucleotides outside the gene matches: 8. The CDR3 sequence is 18 residues long. The CDR3, as DNA: TGTGCCAGCAGCCAAGATGTGTGGACTAGCGGAATCACAGATACGCAGTATTTT. Translating gives CASSQDVWTSGITDTQYF.

This clonotype occurred many times. The V gene is TRBV3-1, the J gene TRBJ1-2, with D uncertain. The CDR3 has 14 amino acids. Germline V lookup: CDR1 LGHDT, CDR2 YNNKEL (reference sequence). The ends were cut back, 0 bases at V and 4 bases at J, with 9 bases in the middle. The CDR3 here is CASSQELDGYGYTF. The CDR3 DNA reads TGTGCCAGCAGCCAAGAATTAGACGGCTATGGCTACACCTTC.

This clonotype was recorded many times. CDR3 sequence reads: CASSLGQGESPLHF. CDR3 nucleotides: TGTGCCAGCAGTTTAGGACAGGGCGAATCACCCCTCCACTTT. The rearrangement uses TRBV6-2 or TRBV6-3 and TRBJ1-6; 8 nucleotides match TRBD1. In germline, CDR1 is MNHEY, CDR2 SVGEGT. The CDR3 has 14 residues. The J segment lost 10 bases and the V segment lost 4 bases, leaving 6 bases of the junction unmatched.

This clonotype came up many times. J is TRBJ2-1 and V is TRBV5-1, with D perhaps TRBD1 (5 bases). V was trimmed by 2 bases and J by 8 bases, leaving 14 bases between them. CDR3 length: 14 residues. The germline V gene has CDR1 SGHRS and CDR2 YFSETQ. This chain's CDR3 is CASSFRQLVDEQFF. The CDR3 bases are TGCGCCAGCAGCTTCCGACAGTTGGTCGATGAGCAGTTCTTC.

This clonotype was observed at least ten times. The CDR3 reads CAITAPPQNNTGELFF. The CDR3 DNA reads as TGTGCCATCACAGCCCCCCCACAAAACAACACCGGGGAGCTGTTTTTT. The gene calls are TRBV6-5 and TRBJ2-2; no clear D gene. The CDR3 consists of 16 residues. Germline V gene sequence: CDR1 MNHEY, CDR2 SVGAGI. V dropped 10 bases and J dropped 2 bases, with 20 bases sitting between them.

This chain connects TRBV29-1 to TRBJ1-2; TRBD1 aligns across 10 bases. The germline gives CDR1 SQVTM, CDR2 ANQGSEA. This CDR3 is built from 13 residues. V shed 7 bases, J shed 4 bases, and the junction held 6 bases outside the gene matches. CDR3 DNA sequence: TGCAGCGCCCAGGGACAGGGGCCCTATGGCTACACCTTC. Translation: CSAQGQGPYGYTF.

In its sample, this clonotype was seen many times. The chain recombines TRBV20-1 with TRBJ1-2; D is unclear. The V end lost 1 base, the J end lost 2 bases, and 14 bases lay between the germline ends. Per the germline V gene, CDR1 is DFQATT and CDR2 is SNEGSKA (reference sequence). This CDR3 region has 15 residues. The CDR3 sequence: CSARVFDMSNYGYTF. The CDR3 nucleotides read TGCAGTGCTAGAGTGTTTGACATGTCAAACTATGGCTACACCTTC.

The DNA for the CDR3 is TGTGCCAGCAGCTTCGATAGCGGGGATGGGACCCAGTACTTC. Translating gives CASSFDSGDGTQYF. The chain links TRBV7-2 to TRBJ2-5; 8 bases match TRBD2. This CDR3 is built from 14 residues. V trimming: 3 bases; J trimming: 7 bases; junction bases outside the gene matches: 7. Germline V gene sequence: CDR1 SGHTA, CDR2 FQGNSA.

The sample holds many counts of this clonotype. The V gene is TRBV5-1, the J gene TRBJ2-2, with D uncertain. V dropped 0 bases and J dropped 2 bases, with 8 bases sitting between them. Germline loops: CDR1 SGHRS, CDR2 YFSETQ. The CDR3 has 15 residues. The DNA of the CDR3 is TGCGCCAGCAGCTTGGAGTCAGGCAACACCGGGGAGCTGTTTTTT. This codes for CASSLESGNTGELFF. The full variable domain, with the rest looked up from reference TRBV5-1 and TRBJ2-2, is KAGVTQTPRYLIKTRGQQVTLSCSPISGHRSVSWYQQTPGQGLQFLFEYFSETQRNKGNFPGRFSGRQFSNSRSEMNVSTLELGDSALYLCASSLESGNTGELFFGEGSRLTVL.